The rows below give T cell receptor beta chains drawn from one sample of a study of blood T cell repertoires in COVID-19. Data came from immunoSEQ multiplex PCR; TCRdb stores just in-frame clones and leaves some out. The data contain 190,000 or so clones, 80% to 90% of them seen just once; the ten biggest clones take up roughly 6.2%. Sequences were obtained from peripheral blood. The receptor source for this set is a man aged 55 to 69 who had recovered from COVID-19. CDR3s include the opening cysteine and the closing phenylalanine or tryptophan. A D gene is named only where the DNA matches it firmly. Where a row states a size, it is once, few, many or the class of an expanded clone; other rows omit it.

clone size | J gene | D gene | V gene | CDR3 protein | CDR3 DNA
. | TRBJ2-3 | . | TRBV7-3 | CASSLSGPSTDTQYF | TGTGCCAGCAGCTTATCTGGGCCTAGCACAGATACGCAGTATTTT
. | TRBJ2-7 | TRBD2 | TRBV28 | CASNIAGRVLYEQYF | TGTGCCAGCAATATAGCGGGGAGAGTCCTCTACGAGCAGTACTTC
. | TRBJ1-1 | TRBD1 | TRBV7-3 | CASSFDRDYEAFF | TGTGCCAGCAGCTTCGACAGGGATTATGAAGCTTTCTTT
. | TRBJ1-2 | . | TRBV21-1 | CASSKARRGQFADYGYTF | TGTGCCAGCAGCAAAGCGCGGAGGGGGCAGTTCGCCGACTATGGCTACACCTTC
. | TRBJ2-5 | TRBD1 | TRBV5-1 | CASSPSGQRQETQYF | TGCGCCAGCAGCCCGTCGGGACAGCGCCAAGAGACCCAGTACTTC
few | TRBJ2-3 | . | TRBV11-2 | CASSPEGVRSTDTQYF | TGTGCCAGCAGCCCAGAGGGGGTCCGTAGCACAGATACGCAGTATTTT
. | TRBJ2-1 | TRBD2 | TRBV3-1/TRBV3-2 | CASSRLAGGNEQFF | TGTGCCAGCAGCCGACTAGCGGGAGGGAATGAGCAGTTCTTC
. | TRBJ1-2 | . | TRBV30 | CAWSVPLRRGQRGYTF | TGTGCCTGGAGTGTCCCGCTGAGAAGGGGCCAGAGGGGCTACACCTTC
. | TRBJ2-3 | TRBD2 | TRBV7-2 | CASSQLAGGRDTQYF | TGTGCCAGCAGCCAACTAGCGGGAGGGAGAGATACGCAGTATTTT
. | TRBJ1-4 | TRBD1 | TRBV10-3 | CAIAGGSGEKLFF | TGTGCCATAGCAGGGGGCTCGGGGGAAAAACTGTTTTTT
. | TRBJ2-5 | . | TRBV28 | CATLGSQETQYF | TGTGCCACCCTAGGGAGTCAAGAGACCCAGTACTTC
. | TRBJ2-3 | TRBD2 | TRBV10-1 | CASRESVGGTDTQYF | TGCGCCAGCCGAGAGAGTGTGGGGGGGACAGATACGCAGTATTTT
. | TRBJ2-1 | TRBD2 | TRBV30 | CAWSVSGIWNEQFF | TGTGCCTGGAGTGTTAGCGGGATCTGGAATGAGCAGTTCTTC
. | TRBJ1-1 | . | TRBV28 | CASTWRGSTEAFF | TGTGCCAGCACCTGGAGGGGAAGTACTGAAGCTTTCTTT